The entry that follows covers one T cell receptor (beta chain) sequence. Under the authors' procedure: Reference gene primers were amplified, and this amplification served to estimate nucleated cell counts. Profiling relied on immunoSEQ multiplex PCR, and the TCRdb table lists in-frame clones only, not all of them. D and trimming were read from the DNA, whereas the V and J calls and clone size are those reported in that table. The sample gives approximately 250,000 clones, about 90% of which show up once; 0.83% is in the top ten. J was trimmed by 12 bases and V by 6 bases; bases with no gene match: 7. Germline CDR1 SNHLY, CDR2 FYNNEI. CDR3 size: 13 residues. This sample is drawn from a study of blood T cell repertoires in COVID-19.

The chain has TRBV2 and TRBJ2-1; 11 bases match TRBD2. The sequence came from a man aged 30-40 years with COVID-19, enrolled during active disease. Sequenced sample: peripheral blood. Written as DNA, the CDR3 is TGTGCCAGCAGACTAGCGGGGGCCGTTAGGCAGTTCTTC. This encodes CASRLAGAVRQFF.